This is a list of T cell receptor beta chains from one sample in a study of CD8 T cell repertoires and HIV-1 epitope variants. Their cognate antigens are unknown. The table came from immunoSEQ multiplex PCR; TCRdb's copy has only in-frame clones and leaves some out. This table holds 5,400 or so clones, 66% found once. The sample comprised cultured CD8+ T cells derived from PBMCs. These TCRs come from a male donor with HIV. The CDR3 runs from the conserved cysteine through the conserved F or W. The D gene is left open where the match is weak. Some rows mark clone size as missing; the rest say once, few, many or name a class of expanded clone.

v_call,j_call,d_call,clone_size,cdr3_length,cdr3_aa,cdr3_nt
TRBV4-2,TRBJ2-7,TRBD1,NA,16,CASSQDGDRGINEQYF,TGTGCCAGCAGCCAAGACGGGGACAGGGGGATCAACGAGCAGTACTTC
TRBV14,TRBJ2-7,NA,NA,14,CASSQEGQGYEQYF,TGTGCCAGCAGCCAAGAAGGGCAGGGGTACGAGCAGTACTTC
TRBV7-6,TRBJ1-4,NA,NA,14,CASSLIGSGEKLFF,TGTGCCAGCAGCTTAATCGGGTCGGGAGAAAAACTGTTTTTT
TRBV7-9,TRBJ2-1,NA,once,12,CASSLGYNEQFF,TGTGCCAGCAGCTTAGGGTACAATGAGCAGTTCTTC
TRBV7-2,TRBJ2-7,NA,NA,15,CASSLVPEAPHEQYF,TGTGCCAGCAGCTTAGTGCCCGAAGCCCCTCACGAGCAGTACTTC
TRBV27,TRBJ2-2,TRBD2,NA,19,CASTLSIGLAGLKSGELFF,TGTGCCAGCACTCTCTCAATAGGACTAGCGGGACTAAAATCCGGGGAGCTGTTTTTT
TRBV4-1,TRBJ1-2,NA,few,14,CASSQDRGSGGYTF,TGCGCCAGCAGCCAAGATAGGGGATCGGGTGGCTACACCTTC
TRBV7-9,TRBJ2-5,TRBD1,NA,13,CASSLDREETQYF,TGTGCCAGCAGCTTGGACAGGGAAGAGACCCAGTACTTC
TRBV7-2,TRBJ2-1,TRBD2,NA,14,CASSRTSGRNEQFF,TGTGCCAGCAGTCGGACTAGCGGGAGAAATGAGCAGTTCTTC
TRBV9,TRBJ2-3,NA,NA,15,CASSVGLSSTDTQYF,TGTGCCAGCAGCGTAGGTCTTTCTAGCACAGATACGCAGTATTTT
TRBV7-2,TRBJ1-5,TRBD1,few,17,CASSNGTGVFSNQPQHF,TGTGCCAGCAGCAATGGGACAGGGGTTTTTAGCAATCAGCCCCAGCATTTT
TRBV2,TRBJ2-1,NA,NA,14,CASTTPSSYNEQFF,TGTGCCAGCACTACCCCTTCCTCCTACAATGAGCAGTTCTTC
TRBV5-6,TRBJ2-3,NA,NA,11,CASSSFDTQYF,TGTGCCAGCAGCTCCTTCGATACGCAGTATTTT
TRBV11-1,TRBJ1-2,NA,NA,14,CASSPGTSDYGYTF,TGTGCCAGCAGCCCTGGGACTTCTGACTATGGCTACACCTTC
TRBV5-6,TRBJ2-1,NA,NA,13,CASSFTTYNEQFF,TGTGCCAGCAGCTTTACAACTTACAATGAGCAGTTCTTC
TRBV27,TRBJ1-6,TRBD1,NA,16,CASSPQTGGPNSPLHF,TGTGCCAGCAGTCCCCAGACAGGGGGCCCTAATTCACCCCTCCACTTT
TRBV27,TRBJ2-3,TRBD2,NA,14,CASSLSGGADTQYF,TGTGCCAGCAGCCTCAGCGGGGGGGCAGATACGCAGTATTTT
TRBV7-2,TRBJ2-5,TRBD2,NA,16,CASSLGLSGGVLTQYF,TGTGCCAGCAGCCTCGGACTAAGCGGGGGGGTTTTGACCCAGTACTTC